This T cell receptor beta chain derives from a study of T cell changes during pregnancy in multiple sclerosis. Germline V gives CDR1 MNHEY, CDR2 SVGAGI. The V gene end was trimmed by 1 base and the J gene end by 3 bases; junction bases not matched to a gene: 2. The CDR3 is 15 residues long. Generated by immunoSEQ multiplex PCR, the TCRdb table keeps only in-frame clones and is missing some. In the table there are about 61,000 clones, approximately 88% of which are singletons. The chain uses TRBV6-5 and TRBJ2-5, with 10 bases aligning to TRBD1. This TCR was recovered from a female donor with multiple sclerosis, enrolled in a pregnancy study. The source material was peripheral blood, sampled in the first trimester of pregnancy. The CDR3 protein is CASSYWGTGEETQYF. The CDR3 DNA reads TGTGCCAGCAGTTACTGGGGGACAGGGGAAGAGACCCAGTACTTC.